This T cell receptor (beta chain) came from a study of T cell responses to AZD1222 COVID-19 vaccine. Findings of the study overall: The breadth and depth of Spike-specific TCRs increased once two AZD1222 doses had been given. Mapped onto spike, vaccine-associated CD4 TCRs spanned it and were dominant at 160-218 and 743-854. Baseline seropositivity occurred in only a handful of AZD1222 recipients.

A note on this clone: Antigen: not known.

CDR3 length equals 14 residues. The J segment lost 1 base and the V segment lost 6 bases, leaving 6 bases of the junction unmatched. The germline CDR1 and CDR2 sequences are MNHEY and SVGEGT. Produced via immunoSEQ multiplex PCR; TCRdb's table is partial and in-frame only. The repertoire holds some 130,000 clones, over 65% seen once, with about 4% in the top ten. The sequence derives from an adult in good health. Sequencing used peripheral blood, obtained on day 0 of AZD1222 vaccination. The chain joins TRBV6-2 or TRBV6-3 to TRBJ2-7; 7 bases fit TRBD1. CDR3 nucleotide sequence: TGTGCCAGCAGCTATCAGGGGGAGTCCTACGAGCAGTACTTC. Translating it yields CASSYQGESYEQYF.